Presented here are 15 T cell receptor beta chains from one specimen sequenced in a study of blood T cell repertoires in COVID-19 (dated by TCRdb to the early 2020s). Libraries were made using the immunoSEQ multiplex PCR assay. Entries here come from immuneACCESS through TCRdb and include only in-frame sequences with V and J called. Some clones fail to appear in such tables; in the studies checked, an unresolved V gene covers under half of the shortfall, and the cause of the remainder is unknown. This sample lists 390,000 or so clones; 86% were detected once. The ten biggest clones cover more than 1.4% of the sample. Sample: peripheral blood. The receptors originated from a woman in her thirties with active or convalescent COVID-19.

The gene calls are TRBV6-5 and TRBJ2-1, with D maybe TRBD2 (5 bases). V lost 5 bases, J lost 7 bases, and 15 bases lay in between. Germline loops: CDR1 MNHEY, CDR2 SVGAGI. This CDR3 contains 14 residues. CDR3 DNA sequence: TGTGCCAGCAGTAGAGGGAGCGAGAGTAATGAGCAGTTCTTC. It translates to CASSRGSESNEQFF.

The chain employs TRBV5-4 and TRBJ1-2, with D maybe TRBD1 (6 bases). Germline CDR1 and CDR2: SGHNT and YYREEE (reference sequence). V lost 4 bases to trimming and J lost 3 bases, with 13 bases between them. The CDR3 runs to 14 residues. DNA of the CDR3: TGTGCCAGCAGCCCACAGGGATCGGACTATGGCTACACCTTC. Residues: CASSPQGSDYGYTF. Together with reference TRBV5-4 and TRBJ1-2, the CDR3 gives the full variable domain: ETGVTQSPTHLIKTRGQQVTLRCSSQSGHNTVSWYQQALGQGPQFIFQYYREEENGRGNFPPRFSGLQFPNYSSELNVNALELDDSALYLCASSPQGSDYGYTFGSGTRLTVV.

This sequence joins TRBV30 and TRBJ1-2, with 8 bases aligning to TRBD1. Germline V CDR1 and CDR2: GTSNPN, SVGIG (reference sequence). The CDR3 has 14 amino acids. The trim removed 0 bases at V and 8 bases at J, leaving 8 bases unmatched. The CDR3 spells CAWSVVRGRGGYTF. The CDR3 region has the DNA TGTGCCTGGAGTGTTGTCAGGGGGCGCGGGGGCTACACCTTC. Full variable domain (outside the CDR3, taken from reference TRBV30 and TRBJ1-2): SQTIHQWPATLVQPVGSPLSLECTVEGTSNPNLYWYRQAAGRGLQLLFYSVGIGQISSEVPQNLSASRPQDRQFILSSKKLLLSDSGFYLCAWSVVRGRGGYTFGSGTRLTVV.

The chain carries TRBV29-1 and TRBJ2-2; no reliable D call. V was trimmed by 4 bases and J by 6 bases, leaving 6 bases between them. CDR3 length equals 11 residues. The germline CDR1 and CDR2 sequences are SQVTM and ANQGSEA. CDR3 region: CSVARSGELFF. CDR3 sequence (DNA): TGCAGCGTTGCGAGGTCCGGGGAGCTGTTTTTT.

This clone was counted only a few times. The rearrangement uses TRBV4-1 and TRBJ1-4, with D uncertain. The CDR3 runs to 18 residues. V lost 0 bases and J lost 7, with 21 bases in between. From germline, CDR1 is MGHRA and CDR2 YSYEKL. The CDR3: CASSQDLSVAAGGEKLFF. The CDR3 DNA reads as TGCGCCAGCAGCCAAGACCTCAGTGTAGCGGCCGGCGGTGAAAAACTGTTTTTT.

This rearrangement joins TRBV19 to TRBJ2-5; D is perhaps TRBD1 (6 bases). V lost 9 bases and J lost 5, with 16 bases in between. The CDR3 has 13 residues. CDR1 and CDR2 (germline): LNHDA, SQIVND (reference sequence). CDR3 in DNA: TGTGCCAGCCAAGACTGGCAGGGGGAGACCCAGTACTTC. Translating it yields CASQDWQGETQYF.

The CDR3 loop is CASSEDSNNYGYTF. CDR3 coding DNA: TGCGCCAGCAGCGAGGACAGCAATAACTATGGCTACACCTTC. This chain uses TRBV5-1 with TRBJ1-2, with D tentatively TRBD1 (6 bases). This CDR3 has 14 amino acids. Between the trimmed V and J ends, which lost 4 bases and 1 base, there was a span of 11 bases. The germline V gene encodes CDR1 SGHRS and CDR2 YFSETQ.

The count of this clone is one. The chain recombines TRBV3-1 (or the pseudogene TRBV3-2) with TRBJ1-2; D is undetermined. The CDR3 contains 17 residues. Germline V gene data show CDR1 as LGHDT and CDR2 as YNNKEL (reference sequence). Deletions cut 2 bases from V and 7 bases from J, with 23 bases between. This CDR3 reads CASSQILLSPSELGYTF. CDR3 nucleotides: TGTGCCAGCAGCCAAATCCTCCTATCCCCCTCGGAGCTTGGCTACACCTTC.

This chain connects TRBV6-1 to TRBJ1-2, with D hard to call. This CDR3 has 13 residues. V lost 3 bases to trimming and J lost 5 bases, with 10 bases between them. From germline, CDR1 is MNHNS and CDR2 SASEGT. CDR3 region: CASSDQMIYGYTF. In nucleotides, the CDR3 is TGTGCCAGCAGTGACCAGATGATATATGGCTACACCTTC.

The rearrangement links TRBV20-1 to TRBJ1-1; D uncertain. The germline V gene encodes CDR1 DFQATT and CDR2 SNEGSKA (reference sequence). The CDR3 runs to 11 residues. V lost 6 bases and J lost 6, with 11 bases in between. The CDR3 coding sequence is TGCAGTGCGTTTAGCACCCCTGAAGCTTTCTTT. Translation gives CSAFSTPEAFF.

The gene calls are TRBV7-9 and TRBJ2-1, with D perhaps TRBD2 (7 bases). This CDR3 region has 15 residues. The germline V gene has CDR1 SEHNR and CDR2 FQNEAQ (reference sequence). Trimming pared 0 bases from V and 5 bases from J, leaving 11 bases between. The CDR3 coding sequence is TGTGCCAGCAGCTTAGCGGGGGGGCTCCACAATGAGCAGTTCTTC. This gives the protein CASSLAGGLHNEQFF.

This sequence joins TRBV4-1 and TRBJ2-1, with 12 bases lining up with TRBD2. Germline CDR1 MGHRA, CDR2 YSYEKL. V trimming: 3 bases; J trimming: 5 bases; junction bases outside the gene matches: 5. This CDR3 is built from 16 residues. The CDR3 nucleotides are TGCGCCAGCAGCCAGCTAGCGGGAGGGAACAACAATGAGCAGTTCTTC. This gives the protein CASSQLAGGNNNEQFF.

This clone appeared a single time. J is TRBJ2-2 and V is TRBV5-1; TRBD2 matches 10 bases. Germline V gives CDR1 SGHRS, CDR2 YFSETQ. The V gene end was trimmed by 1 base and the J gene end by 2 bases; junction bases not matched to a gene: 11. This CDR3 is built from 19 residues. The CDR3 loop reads CASSLFTGGTSANTGELFF. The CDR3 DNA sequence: TGCGCCAGCAGCTTGTTTACAGGGGGGACTAGCGCTAACACCGGGGAGCTGTTTTTT. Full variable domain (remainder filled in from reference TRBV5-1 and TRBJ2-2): KAGVTQTPRYLIKTRGQQVTLSCSPISGHRSVSWYQQTPGQGLQFLFEYFSETQRNKGNFPGRFSGRQFSNSRSEMNVSTLELGDSALYLCASSLFTGGTSANTGELFFGEGSRLTVL.

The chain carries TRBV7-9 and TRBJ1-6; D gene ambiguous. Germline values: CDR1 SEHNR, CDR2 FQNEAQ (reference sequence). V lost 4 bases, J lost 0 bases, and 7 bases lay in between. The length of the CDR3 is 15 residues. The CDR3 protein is CASSSGSSYNSPLHF. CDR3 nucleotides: TGTGCCAGCAGCTCTGGTAGCTCCTATAATTCACCCCTCCACTTT.

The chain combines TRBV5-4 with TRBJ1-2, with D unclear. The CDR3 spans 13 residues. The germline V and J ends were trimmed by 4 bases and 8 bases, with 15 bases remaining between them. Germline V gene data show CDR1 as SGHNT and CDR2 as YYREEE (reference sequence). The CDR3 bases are TGTGCCAGCAGCCCCTCGGCGGCAGTGGGCTACACCTTC. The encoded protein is CASSPSAAVGYTF.